Reported below is one T cell receptor (beta chain). No cognate antigen has been identified for it. Qualities for individual bases were not recorded, and no much larger clone is one base off. The germline V gene specifies SGHAT as CDR1 and FQNNGV as CDR2. The junction shows trimming of 0 bases on V and 4 bases on J, plus 7 bases between the germline ends. The CDR3 spans 13 residues, from the cysteine through the valine. Solely the CDR3 DNA is kept, with 39 bases framed from the first base. This entry comes from a study of T cell repertoires in cytomegalovirus infection (dated by TCRdb to the late 2010s). Looking at the study overall: Recently identified HLA-C-restricted CMV epitopes, whose presentation resists viral immunomodulation, were targeted by peptide stimulations together with well-studied HLA-B-restricted epitopes. The HLA type of each donor mattered for the analysis, because public TCR beta signatures pointed to carriage of CMV infection along with the matching HLA type.

The paper as a whole reports these results and caveats: Carriers of CMV infection plus the relevant HLA type were discriminated by the cumulative frequency of public TCR beta family members in the study cohort and in an independent roughly 320-donor cohort. The ex vivo response was dominated by HLA-C-restricted CMV-specific TCR beta clonotypes, which also provided the single most frequent clonotype in two of eight donors.

The treatment or condition label for this specimen denotes: in vitro stimulation with specific CMV peptide epitopes to enrich CMV-specific T cells. The data were produced on an Illumina HiSeq 1500. TCRdb handled the public reads itself, with Q25 trimming in fastp and clone calling in MiXCR, and kept productive beta chains. When rows share a CDR3 protein, they turn into one entry using the most common DNA and genes. This sample is represented by some 940,000 distinct CDR3 sequences; 31% of them were singletons. Under 15% of the sample belongs to the ten largest clones. Recombination joined TRBV11-2 with TRBJ2-7; the D gene remains uncertain. This sequence was found in a human donor in good health (CMV status not recorded). Some clones in this sample may be carry-over from other donors' samples. Sequenced material: cultured CD8+ T cells from PBMCs, taken from culture after CMV antigen stimulation. At the DNA level, the sequence is TGTGCCAGCAGCTTAGATAAAGGGTACGAGCAGTACGTC. Translated, it gives CASSLDKGYEQYV.